One and the same sample provided the 24 T cell receptor beta chains below, sequenced in a study of human CD8 memory T cell subsets. By UMI-labeled 5' RACE, the TCR beta libraries were made. TCRdb re-called the 5' RACE reads and gives one entry per CDR3 protein, without DNA. This table lists under 13,000 distinct CDR3 sequences. Sequencing used CD8+ T cells from PBMCs. These receptors were taken from a human donor in good health.

This rearrangement joins TRBV28 to TRBJ2-1; TCRdb picks TRBD1, but there is no DNA to check that call. This CDR3 is 14 amino acids long. Germline lookup yields CDR1 MDHEN and CDR2 SYDVKM. The CDR3 reads CASSMGQGIHEQFF.

The chain employs TRBV5-6 and TRBJ2-5; without DNA, the TCRdb call of TRBD1 cannot be checked. The CDR3 spans 17 residues. Germline V CDR1 and CDR2: SGHDT, YYEEEE. This CDR3 is CASSLASGTGGPETQYF.

The chain uses TRBV12-5 and TRBJ2-7. The CDR3 length is 13 residues. The germline CDR1 and CDR2 sequences are LGHNT and FRNRAP. The CDR3 is CASGLGVGYEQYF.

This sequence joins TRBV28 and TRBJ2-7. CDR3 size: 11 residues. The V gene's germline CDR1 is MDHEN and CDR2 SYDVKM. The chain's CDR3 is CASSFGSEQYF.

The V and J genes are TRBV25-1 and TRBJ2-5. CDR1 is MGHDK, CDR2 SYGVNS, per germline. There are 11 residues in the CDR3. The CDR3 region is CASSLKETQYF.

The chain recombines TRBV7-8 with TRBJ2-1. Germline V gene data show CDR1 as SGHVS and CDR2 as FQNEAQ. This CDR3 is built from 11 residues. CDR3 loop: CASSSRAGQFF.

The chain joins TRBV19 to TRBJ2-3. Germline CDR1 LNHDA, CDR2 SQIVND (reference sequence). This CDR3 comprises 15 residues. This CDR3 is CASSNKGKRGDTQYF.

The chain couples TRBV27 to TRBJ2-3. This CDR3 spans 13 amino acids. Per the germline V gene, CDR1 is MNHEY and CDR2 is SMNVEV (reference sequence). The CDR3 loop is CASSSLGPDTQYF.

The chain couples TRBV7-9 to TRBJ2-2; lacking DNA, the TRBD1 call made by TCRdb goes unchecked. This CDR3 has 16 amino acids. The germline V gene has CDR1 SEHNR and CDR2 FQNEAQ (reference sequence). The CDR3 region is CASRLGLAGHTGELFF.

This rearrangement joins TRBV24-1 to TRBJ2-5. The CDR3 consists of 14 residues. From germline, CDR1 is KGHDR and CDR2 SFDVKD. The CDR3 spells CATSDLGNQETQYF.

V and J are TRBV7-9 and TRBJ2-1. Germline V lookup: CDR1 SEHNR, CDR2 FQNEAQ (reference sequence). CDR3 length: 12 residues. The CDR3: CASSLVYNEQFF.

The chain joins TRBV29-1 to TRBJ2-3; there is no DNA to check the TCRdb D call of TRBD2. This CDR3 has 15 residues. Germline V gene data show CDR1 as SQVTM and CDR2 as ANQGSEA. Here the CDR3 reads CSVERRGESPDTQYF.

Its frequency marks this clonotype as medium-sized. The chain carries TRBV28 and TRBJ2-7; the D call from TCRdb, TRBD2, cannot be confirmed without DNA. The CDR3 is 15 residues long. Per the germline V gene, CDR1 is MDHEN and CDR2 is SYDVKM. CDR3 amino acids: CASSSAHGGIYEQYF.

The V and J genes are TRBV18 and TRBJ2-3; the D gene TCRdb calls, TRBD1, cannot be checked with no DNA. The CDR3 spans 15 residues. CDR1 KGHSH and CDR2 LQKENI come from the germline V gene. The CDR3 spells CASSPTDTGTDTQYF.

The rearrangement links TRBV2 to TRBJ2-1. This CDR3 contains 13 residues. CDR1 is SNHLY and CDR2 is FYNNEI in the germline V gene. The CDR3 loop reads CASSEALEYEQFF.

The chain uses TRBV7-9 and TRBJ2-5. This CDR3 spans 12 amino acids. Germline CDR1 SEHNR, CDR2 FQNEAQ (reference sequence). CDR3: CASSPEKETQYF.

This clonotype shows up as medium-sized by frequency. The J gene is TRBJ2-3, the V gene TRBV7-8; the TCRdb D gene call, TRBD2, has no DNA to confirm it. Germline V CDR1 and CDR2: SGHVS, FQNEAQ. CDR3 length equals 15 residues. The chain's CDR3 is CASSLVAGDTDTQYF.

The V and J genes are TRBV6-1 and TRBJ2-2; TCRdb lists TRBD2, though no DNA is available to test this call. The CDR3 runs 18 residues. The germline V gene encodes CDR1 MNHNS and CDR2 SASEGT. The CDR3 here is CASSDRPIAGGYTGELFF.

The rearrangement joins TRBV20-1 to TRBJ2-7; as DNA is missing, the TRBD2 call by TCRdb cannot be tested. CDR1 and CDR2 from the germline V gene are DFQATT and SNEGSKA (reference sequence). This CDR3 is built from 15 residues. The CDR3 spells CSAMGMGLALYEQYF.

V usage is TRBV5-1 and J usage is TRBJ2-6; TCRdb's D call, TRBD2, is unchecked because there is no DNA. Germline CDR1 and CDR2: SGHRS and YFSETQ. The CDR3 contains 17 residues. The CDR3 reads CASSLLAGASGANVLTF.

V and J are TRBV15 and TRBJ2-2. This CDR3 contains 13 residues. Germline V gene data show CDR1 as LNHNV and CDR2 as YYDKDF (reference sequence). The CDR3 spells CATSRENTGELFF. The entire variable domain, with the rest obtained from reference TRBV15 and TRBJ2-2, is as follows: DAMVIQNPRYQVTQFGKPVTLSCSQTLNHNVMYWYQQKSSQAPKLLFHYYDKDFNNEADTPDNFQSRRPNTSFCFLDIRSPGLGDTAMYLCATSRENTGELFFGEGSRLTVL.

The V call is TRBV7-9, the J call TRBJ2-2; TCRdb gives TRBD1 as the D gene, but with no DNA this cannot be confirmed. CDR1 is SEHNR and CDR2 is FQNEAQ in the germline V gene (reference sequence). The CDR3 consists of 15 residues. The CDR3 sequence: CASSRGTGYTGELFF.

V is TRBV25-1 and J is TRBJ1-6; checking the TCRdb D call of TRBD1 is not possible without DNA. This CDR3 spans 12 amino acids. From germline, CDR1 is MGHDK and CDR2 SYGVNS. The CDR3 spells CASSVGVGPLHF. Filled out from reference TRBV25-1 and TRBJ1-6, the complete variable domain reads EADIYQTPRYLVIGTGKKITLECSQTMGHDKMYWYQQDPGMELHLIHYSYGVNSTEKGDLSSESTVSRIRTEHFPLTLESARPSHTSQYLCASSVGVGPLHFGNGTRLTVT.

The chain couples TRBV20-1 to TRBJ2-3; TCRdb's D call, TRBD2, is unchecked because there is no DNA. Looked up from germline, CDR1 is DFQATT and CDR2 is SNEGSKA (reference sequence). This CDR3 region has 13 residues. CDR3 loop: CSASLFGPPPQYF.